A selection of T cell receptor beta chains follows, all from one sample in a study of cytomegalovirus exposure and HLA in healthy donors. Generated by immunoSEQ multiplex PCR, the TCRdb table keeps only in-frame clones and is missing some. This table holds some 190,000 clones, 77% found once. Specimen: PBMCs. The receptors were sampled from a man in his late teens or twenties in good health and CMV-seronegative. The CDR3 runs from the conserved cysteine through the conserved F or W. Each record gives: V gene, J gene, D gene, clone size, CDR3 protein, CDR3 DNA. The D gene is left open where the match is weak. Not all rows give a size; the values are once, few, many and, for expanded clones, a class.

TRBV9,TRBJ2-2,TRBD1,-,CASSVWVTGTGSTGELFF,TGTGCCAGCAGCGTCTGGGTTACCGGGACAGGGTCCACCGGGGAGCTGTTTTTT
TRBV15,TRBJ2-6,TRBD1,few,CATSTRTGTGANVLTF,TGTGCCACCAGCACTAGGACAGGGACTGGGGCCAACGTCCTGACTTTC
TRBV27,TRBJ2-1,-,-,CASSPWGVTRNEQFF,TGTGCCAGCAGTCCCTGGGGCGTAACCAGAAATGAGCAGTTCTTC
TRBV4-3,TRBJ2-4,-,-,CASSQESRTLKNIQYF,TGCGCCAGCAGCCAAGAGTCCAGGACACTCAAAAACATTCAGTACTTC
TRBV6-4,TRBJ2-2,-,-,CASSDSQGTGELFF,TGTGCCAGCAGTGACTCTCAGGGCACCGGGGAGCTGTTTTTT
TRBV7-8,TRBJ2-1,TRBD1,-,CASSLETGSYNEQFF,TGTGCCAGCAGCTTAGAGACAGGGTCCTACAATGAGCAGTTCTTC
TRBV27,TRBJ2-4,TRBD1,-,CASSSGGDDRGRKNIQYF,TGTGCCAGCAGTTCGGGCGGCGACGACAGGGGGAGGAAAAACATTCAGTACTTC
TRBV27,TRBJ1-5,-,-,CASSLSVKGNQPQHF,TGTGCCAGCAGTTTATCGGTGAAGGGGAACCAGCCCCAGCATTTT
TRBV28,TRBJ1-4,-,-,CASSTPGDNEKLFF,TGTGCCAGCAGCACTCCAGGGGACAACGAAAAACTGTTTTTT
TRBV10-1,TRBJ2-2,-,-,CASSGEGIGQGTGELFF,TGCGCCAGCAGTGGGGAGGGTATAGGACAGGGCACCGGGGAGCTGTTTTTT
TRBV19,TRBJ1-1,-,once,CASKRQVSNTEAFF,TGTGCCAGTAAAAGACAGGTTTCGAACACTGAAGCTTTCTTT
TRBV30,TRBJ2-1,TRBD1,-,CAWSRGYNEQFF,TGTGCCTGGAGCAGGGGGTACAATGAGCAGTTCTTC
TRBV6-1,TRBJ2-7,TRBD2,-,CASSESLAGVYEQYF,TGTGCCAGCAGTGAATCACTAGCGGGAGTCTACGAGCAGTACTTC
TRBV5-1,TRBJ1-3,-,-,CASSLDGASSGNTIYF,TGCGCCAGCAGCTTGGACGGAGCGTCCTCTGGAAACACCATATATTTT
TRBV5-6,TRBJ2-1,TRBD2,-,CASSLFGTSDRNSYNEQFF,TGTGCCAGCAGCTTGTTCGGGACTAGCGATCGTAACTCCTACAATGAGCAGTTCTTC
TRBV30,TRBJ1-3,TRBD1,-,CAWSGYPDRGSGNTIYF,TGTGCCTGGAGTGGCTACCCCGACAGGGGCTCTGGAAACACCATATATTTT
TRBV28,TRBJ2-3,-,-,CASSPLGGSSTDTQYF,TGTGCCAGCAGTCCACTAGGGGGTTCTAGCACAGATACGCAGTATTTT
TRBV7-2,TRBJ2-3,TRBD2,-,CASRPGLAGGRTDTQYF,TGTGCCAGCAGACCGGGACTAGCGGGGGGGCGCACAGATACGCAGTATTTT
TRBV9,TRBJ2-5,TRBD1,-,CASSIRDREETQYF,TGTGCCAGCAGCATCCGGGACAGAGAAGAGACCCAGTACTTC
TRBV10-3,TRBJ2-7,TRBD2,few,CAISESGTSGGTYEQYF,TGTGCCATCAGTGAGTCAGGGACTAGCGGGGGAACCTACGAGCAGTACTTC
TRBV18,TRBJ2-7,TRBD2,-,CASSQGLAGPYEQYF,TGTGCCAGCTCCCAGGGACTAGCGGGCCCCTACGAGCAGTACTTC
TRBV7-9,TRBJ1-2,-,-,CASSLGGSARAGGYTF,TGTGCCAGCAGCTTAGGTGGGTCCGCCAGGGCTGGCGGCTACACCTTC
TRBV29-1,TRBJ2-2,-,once,CSVRREVDTGELFF,TGCAGCGTGCGGAGGGAAGTGGACACCGGGGAGCTGTTTTTT
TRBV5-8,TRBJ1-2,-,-,CASSRPQFNYGYTF,TGTGCCAGCAGTCGCCCACAGTTTAACTATGGCTACACCTTC
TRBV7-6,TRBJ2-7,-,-,CASSSETGRSYEQYF,TGTGCCAGCAGCTCCGAGACAGGACGCTCCTACGAGCAGTACTTC
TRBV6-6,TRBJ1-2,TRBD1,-,CASERRDRGDYGYTF,TGTGCCAGCGAACGCCGGGACAGGGGGGACTATGGCTACACCTTC
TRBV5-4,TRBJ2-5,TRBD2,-,CASSLGGGGGETQYF,TGTGCCAGCAGCTTGGGTGGGGGGGGAGGAGAGACCCAGTACTTC
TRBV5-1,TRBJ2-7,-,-,CASSLRGGDEQYF,TGCGCCAGCAGCTTAAGGGGGGGTGACGAGCAGTACTTC
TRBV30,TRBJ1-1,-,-,CAWSVQDNTEAFF,TGTGCCTGGAGTGTACAGGATAACACTGAAGCTTTCTTT
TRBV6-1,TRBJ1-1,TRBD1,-,CASLTTGGPEAFF,TGTGCCAGCCTTACTACAGGGGGGCCTGAAGCTTTCTTT
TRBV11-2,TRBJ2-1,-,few,CASSLDRGQHNEQFF,TGTGCCAGCAGCTTAGATCGAGGGCAGCACAATGAGCAGTTCTTC
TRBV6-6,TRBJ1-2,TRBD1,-,CASSYSDRGGGGYTF,TGTGCCAGCAGTTACTCTGACAGGGGAGGAGGTGGCTACACCTTC
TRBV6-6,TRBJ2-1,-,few,CASRPTGSGNEQFF,TGTGCCAGCAGACCTACAGGGTCGGGCAATGAGCAGTTCTTC
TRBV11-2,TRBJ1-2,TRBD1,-,CASSLGTGGGYGYTF,TGTGCCAGCAGCTTAGGGACAGGGGGCGGCTATGGCTACACCTTC
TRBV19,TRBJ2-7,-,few,CASSIDTGSSYEQYF,TGTGCCAGTAGTATCGACACAGGGTCATCCTACGAGCAGTACTTC
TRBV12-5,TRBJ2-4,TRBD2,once,CASGVSGSSKNIQYF,TGTGCTAGTGGGGTTAGCGGGAGTAGTAAAAACATTCAGTACTTC
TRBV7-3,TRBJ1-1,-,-,CASRADRIHGKAFF,TGTGCCAGCAGAGCAGACAGGATTCACGGGAAAGCTTTCTTT
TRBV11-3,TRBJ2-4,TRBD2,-,CASSASGLAGEAAKNIQYF,TGTGCCAGCAGCGCCTCGGGACTAGCGGGAGAGGCGGCCAAAAACATTCAGTACTTC
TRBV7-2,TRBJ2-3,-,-,CASSPVTDTQYF,TGTGCCAGCAGCCCGGTCACAGATACGCAGTATTTT
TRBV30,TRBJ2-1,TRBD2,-,CAWKAGDRYNEQFF,TGTGCCTGGAAAGCGGGAGACAGGTACAATGAGCAGTTCTTC
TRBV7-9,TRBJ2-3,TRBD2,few,CASSLLAGGSDTQYF,TGTGCCAGCAGCTTACTAGCGGGAGGGTCAGATACGCAGTATTTT
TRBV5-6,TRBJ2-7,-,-,CASSLIPRGAYEQYF,TGTGCCAGCAGCTTAATTCCCCGCGGGGCCTACGAGCAGTACTTC
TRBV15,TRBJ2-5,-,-,CATSRTVHETQYF,TGTGCCACCAGCAGGACAGTCCACGAGACCCAGTACTTC
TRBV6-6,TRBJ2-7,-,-,CASSPGQTYEQYF,TGTGCCAGCAGTCCCGGACAAACCTACGAGCAGTACTTC
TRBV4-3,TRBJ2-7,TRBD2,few,CASSQTIAGGFYEQYF,TGCGCCAGCAGCCAGACTATAGCGGGGGGCTTCTACGAGCAGTACTTC
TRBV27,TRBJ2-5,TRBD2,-,CASSTSLAAAPGTQYF,TGTGCCAGCAGTACTTCACTAGCGGCGGCCCCCGGGACCCAGTACTTC
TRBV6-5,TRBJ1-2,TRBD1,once,CASSYDGTGGVNGYTF,TGTGCCAGCAGTTACGATGGGACAGGGGGCGTCAATGGCTACACCTTC
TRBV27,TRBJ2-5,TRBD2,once,CASRSVAGGSQETQYF,TGTGCCAGCAGGTCCGTAGCGGGGGGCTCCCAAGAGACCCAGTACTTC
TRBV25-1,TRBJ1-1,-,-,CASSDGATGNTEAFF,TGTGCCAGCAGTGACGGGGCGACAGGTAACACTGAAGCTTTCTTT
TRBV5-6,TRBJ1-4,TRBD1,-,CASSLKPFSRQGDEKLFF,TGTGCCAGCAGCTTGAAGCCGTTTTCGCGACAGGGAGACGAAAAACTGTTTTTT
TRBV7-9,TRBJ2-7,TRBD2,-,CASSLALAAVSYEQYF,TGTGCCAGCAGCTTAGCCCTAGCGGCTGTCTCCTACGAGCAGTACTTC
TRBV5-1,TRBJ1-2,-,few,CASSAGRRGYTF,TGCGCCAGCAGCGCGGGGCGGCGGGGCTACACCTTC
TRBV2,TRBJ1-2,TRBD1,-,CASTVYRGESGYTF,TGTGCCAGCACTGTATACAGGGGGGAATCTGGCTACACCTTC
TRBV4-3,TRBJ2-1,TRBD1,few,CASSPGEDRVDEQFF,TGCGCCAGCAGCCCAGGGGAGGACAGGGTCGATGAGCAGTTCTTC
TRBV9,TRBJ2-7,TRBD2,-,CASSVSTSPPYEQYF,TGTGCCAGCAGCGTTTCGACTAGCCCCCCCTACGAGCAGTACTTC